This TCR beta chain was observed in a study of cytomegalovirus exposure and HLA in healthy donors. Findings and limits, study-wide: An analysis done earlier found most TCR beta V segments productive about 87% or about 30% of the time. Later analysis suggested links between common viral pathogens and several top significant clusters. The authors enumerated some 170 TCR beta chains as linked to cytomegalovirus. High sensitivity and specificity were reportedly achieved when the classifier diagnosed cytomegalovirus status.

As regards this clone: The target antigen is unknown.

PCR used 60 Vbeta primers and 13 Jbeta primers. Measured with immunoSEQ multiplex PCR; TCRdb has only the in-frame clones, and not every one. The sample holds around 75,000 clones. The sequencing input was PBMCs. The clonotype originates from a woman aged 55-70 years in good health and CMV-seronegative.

The CDR3 coding sequence is TGTGCCAGCAGCCGGACTAGGGTGGGAGATACGCAGTATTTT. This encodes CASSRTRVGDTQYF. The chain employs TRBV12-1 and TRBJ2-3; the table names TRBD2, a call not compared with the DNA. TRBV12-1 corresponds to a pseudogene. This CDR3 has 14 residues.